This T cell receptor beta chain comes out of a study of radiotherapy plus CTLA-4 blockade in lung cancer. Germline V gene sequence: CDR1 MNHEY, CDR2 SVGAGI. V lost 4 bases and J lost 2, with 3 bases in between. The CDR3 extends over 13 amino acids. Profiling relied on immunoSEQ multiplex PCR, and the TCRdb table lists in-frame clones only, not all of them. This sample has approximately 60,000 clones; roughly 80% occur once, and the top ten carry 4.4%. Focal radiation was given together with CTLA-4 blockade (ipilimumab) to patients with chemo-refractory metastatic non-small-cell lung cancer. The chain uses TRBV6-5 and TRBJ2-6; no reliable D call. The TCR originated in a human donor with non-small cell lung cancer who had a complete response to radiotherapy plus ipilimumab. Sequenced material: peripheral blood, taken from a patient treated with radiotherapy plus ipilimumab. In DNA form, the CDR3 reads TGTGCCAGCAGTTCTGCTGGGGCCAACGTCCTGACTTTC. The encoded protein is CASSSAGANVLTF.